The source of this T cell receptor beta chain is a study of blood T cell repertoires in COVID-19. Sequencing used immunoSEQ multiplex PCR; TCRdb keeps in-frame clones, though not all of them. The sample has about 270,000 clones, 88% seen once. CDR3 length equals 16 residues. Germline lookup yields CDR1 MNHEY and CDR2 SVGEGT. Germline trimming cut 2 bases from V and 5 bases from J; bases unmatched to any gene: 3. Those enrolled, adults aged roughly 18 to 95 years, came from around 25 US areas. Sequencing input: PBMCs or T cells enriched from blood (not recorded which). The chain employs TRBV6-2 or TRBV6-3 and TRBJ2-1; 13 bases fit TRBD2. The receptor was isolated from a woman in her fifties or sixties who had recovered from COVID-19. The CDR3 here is CASSYGTSGTNNEQFF. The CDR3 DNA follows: TGTGCCAGCAGTTACGGGACTAGCGGGACCAACAATGAGCAGTTCTTC.